This TCR beta chain was identified during a study of T cell repertoires in cytomegalovirus infection. Overall study: Indicated by public TCR beta signatures were CMV infection and matching HLA type.

From the reads, TCRdb called clonotypes with MiXCR, one entry per CDR3 protein. The repertoire consists of about 740,000 distinct CDR3 sequences, with 35% to 40% occurring once and the leading ten covering roughly 2.8%. This clonotype was observed a few times. The specimen sequenced was PBMCs. This TCR derives from a human donor in good health (CMV status not recorded). Some clones in this sample may be carry-over from other donors' samples.

CDR3 sequence reads: CASSQLDRAGTDTQYF. Here the CDR3 DNA reads TGTGCCAGCAGCCAACTTGACAGGGCGGGCACAGATACGCAGTATTTT. The chain has TRBV14 and TRBJ2-3; TRBD1 matches at 7 bases. The germline V gene encodes CDR1 SGHDN and CDR2 FVKESK. This CDR3 is built from 16 residues. V shed 2 bases, J shed 1 base, and the junction held 6 bases outside the gene matches.